A single sample is the source of the 11 T cell receptor beta chains below, sequenced in a study of blood T cell repertoires in COVID-19. Sequenced by immunoSEQ multiplex PCR; TCRdb stores in-frame clones only, minus some. The sample yields approximately 310,000 clones, 87% seen once. Specimen: peripheral blood. These receptors all come from a man in his forties or fifties with active or convalescent COVID-19.

The V and J genes are TRBV7-8 and TRBJ1-1; D possibly corresponds to TRBD1 (6 bases). This CDR3 has 17 residues. CDR1 and CDR2 (germline): SGHVS, FQNEAQ. Trimming left V 5 bases short and J 0 bases short, with 19 bases between. CDR3 protein: CASSTFDRTYMNTEAFF. As DNA, the CDR3 is TGTGCCAGCAGCACTTTTGACAGGACCTACATGAACACTGAAGCTTTCTTT.

The J gene is TRBJ2-2, the V gene TRBV18; a weak D match, TRBD1 (6 bases). The CDR3 totals 15 residues. The germline CDR1 and CDR2 sequences are KGHSH and LQKENI. V was trimmed by 5 bases and J by 4 bases, leaving 14 bases between them. CDR3 sequence (DNA): TGTGCCAGCTCATCTTTGACAGGTTCCACCGGGGAGCTGTTTTTT. It codes for CASSSLTGSTGELFF.

The rearrangement uses TRBV7-9 and TRBJ1-3, with D possibly TRBD1 on 5 matching bases. Germline lookup yields CDR1 SEHNR and CDR2 FQNEAQ (reference sequence). This CDR3 comprises 15 residues. With 5 bases removed from V and 0 bases from J, the gap between germline ends came to 11 bases. For the CDR3, the DNA is TGTGCCAGCAGCACGACAGTTCTCTCTGGAAACACCATATATTTT. Translation gives CASSTTVLSGNTIYF.

The chain carries TRBV25-1 and TRBJ1-2, with D perhaps TRBD1 (5 bases). The length of the CDR3 is 14 residues. Germline V CDR1 and CDR2: MGHDK, SYGVNS. Trimming stripped 1 base from V and 8 bases from J, with 14 bases between. CDR3 in DNA: TGTGCCAGCAGTGAATGGGGGGATTCAGGCGGCTACACCTTC. It codes for CASSEWGDSGGYTF.

The rearrangement joins TRBV4-3 to TRBJ1-2; 8 nucleotides line up with TRBD1. Germline trimming cut 3 bases from V and 6 bases from J; bases unmatched to any gene: 9. Germline CDR1 and CDR2: LGHNA and YSLEER. The CDR3 extends over 15 amino acids. The chain's CDR3 is CASSQDGTGGNGYTF. The CDR3 DNA follows: TGCGCCAGCAGCCAGGATGGGACAGGTGGAAATGGCTACACCTTC.

The genes are TRBV7-3 and TRBJ2-7; 10 nucleotides align to TRBD1. The V and J ends lost 3 bases and 5 bases, in that order; junction bases with no gene match: 1. There are 13 residues in the CDR3. Germline V gives CDR1 SGHTA, CDR2 FQGTGA. This chain's CDR3 is CASSFGTGDEQYF. CDR3 nucleotides: TGTGCCAGCAGCTTCGGGACAGGGGACGAGCAGTACTTC.

The V call is TRBV3-1 (or the pseudogene TRBV3-2), the J call TRBJ1-5, with TRBD1 matching 9 bases. There are 15 residues in the CDR3. Germline V gene sequence: CDR1 LGHDT, CDR2 YNNKEL (reference sequence). With V trimmed by 8 bases and J by 6 bases, 11 bases remained unmatched. DNA for the CDR3: TGTGCCAGCTCGGAGACCGGGACAGGGATTCAGCCCCAGCATTTT. Translating it yields CASSETGTGIQPQHF.

V usage is TRBV5-1 and J usage is TRBJ2-1, with 8 bases fitting TRBD1. CDR1 and CDR2 (germline): SGHRS, YFSETQ. J gave up 0 bases and V 4 bases, and 3 bases lay outside the gene matches. The length of the CDR3 is 15 residues. Written as DNA, the CDR3 is TGCGCCAGCAGCCTCACAGGGGGCTCCTACAATGAGCAGTTCTTC. The encoded protein is CASSLTGGSYNEQFF.

CDR3 DNA sequence: TGTGCCAGCAGGTTGACAGGCTATGGCTACACCTTC. This encodes CASRLTGYGYTF. The chain has TRBV2 and TRBJ1-2; TRBD1 is a possible D gene (6 bases). Trimming removed 6 bases from V and 4 bases from J, with 9 bases in between. The CDR3 has 12 residues. Looked up from germline, CDR1 is SNHLY and CDR2 is FYNNEI.

The chain links TRBV9 to TRBJ1-2, with 8 bases lining up with TRBD1. CDR1 is SGDLS, CDR2 YYNGEE, per germline. This CDR3 spans 13 amino acids. After removal of 3 bases from V and 2 bases from J, the junction contained 0 bases not matched to a gene. The CDR3 DNA reads TGTGCCAGCAGCGACAGGGGGAACTATGGCTACACCTTC. Translating it yields CASSDRGNYGYTF.

The count of this clone is one. The chain uses TRBV12-3 or TRBV12-4 and TRBJ2-5; perhaps TRBD2 as D (5 bases). V lost 1 base and J 6 bases, leaving 6 bases between the germline ends. CDR3 size: 12 residues. As DNA, the CDR3 is TGTGCCAGCAGTTTAGACGGGAAGACCCAGTACTTC. This translates into CASSLDGKTQYF.